Listed below are T cell receptor beta chains from one sample, sequenced in a study of blood T cell repertoires in COVID-19. Profiling relied on immunoSEQ multiplex PCR, and the TCRdb table lists in-frame clones only, not all of them. In the table there are more than 250,000 clones, nearly 90% of which are singletons. The sequenced sample consisted of PBMCs or T cells enriched from blood (not recorded which). The receptors come from a woman under 40 who had recovered from COVID-19. Both conserved end residues are part of each CDR3. The order of the fields is CDR3 protein, CDR3 DNA, clone size, J gene, D gene, V gene. The D gene is left open where the match is weak. For some rows the clone size is stated as once, few or many, or as a class when expanded; others skip it.

CDR3 protein: CASSVSGATEAFF
CDR3 DNA: TGTGCCAGCAGTGTCTCAGGGGCCACTGAAGCTTTCTTT
clone size: -
J gene: TRBJ1-1
D gene: -
V gene: TRBV2

CDR3 protein: CASSHGRGYNEQFF
CDR3 DNA: TGTGCCAGCAGCCACGGCAGGGGCTACAATGAGCAGTTCTTC
clone size: -
J gene: TRBJ2-1
D gene: -
V gene: TRBV3-1/TRBV3-2

CDR3 protein: CASSTGRGSYEQYF
CDR3 DNA: TGTGCCAGCTCAACGGGCAGGGGCTCCTACGAGCAGTACTTC
clone size: -
J gene: TRBJ2-7
D gene: -
V gene: TRBV18

CDR3 protein: CASSDTERNTGELFF
CDR3 DNA: TGTGCCAGCAGTGATACAGAAAGGAACACCGGGGAGCTGTTTTTT
clone size: -
J gene: TRBJ2-2
D gene: -
V gene: TRBV25-1

CDR3 protein: CASSLTGQGMGSYEQYF
CDR3 DNA: TGTGCCAGCAGCTTGACAGGACAGGGGATGGGCTCCTACGAGCAGTACTTC
clone size: -
J gene: TRBJ2-7
D gene: TRBD1
V gene: TRBV7-9

CDR3 protein: CASRQAATYEQYF
CDR3 DNA: TGCGCCAGCCGACAGGCCGCAACCTACGAGCAGTACTTC
clone size: -
J gene: TRBJ2-7
D gene: -
V gene: TRBV5-1

CDR3 protein: CATSSGGRDEQFF
CDR3 DNA: TGTGCCACCAGTAGCGGGGGGAGAGATGAGCAGTTCTTC
clone size: -
J gene: TRBJ2-1
D gene: TRBD2
V gene: TRBV24-1

CDR3 protein: CASSMATEAFF
CDR3 DNA: TGTGCCAGTAGTATGGCCACTGAAGCTTTCTTT
clone size: many
J gene: TRBJ1-1
D gene: -
V gene: TRBV19

CDR3 protein: CASWSHITDTQYF
CDR3 DNA: TGCGCCAGCTGGTCACACATCACAGATACGCAGTATTTT
clone size: -
J gene: TRBJ2-3
D gene: -
V gene: TRBV5-1

CDR3 protein: CASSIDGNQPQHF
CDR3 DNA: TGTGCCAGTAGTATCGACGGGAATCAGCCCCAGCATTTT
clone size: -
J gene: TRBJ1-5
D gene: -
V gene: TRBV19

CDR3 protein: CASSARLRRENSPLHF
CDR3 DNA: TGTGCCAGCAGCGCTCGACTAAGAAGGGAAAATTCACCCCTCCACTTT
clone size: -
J gene: TRBJ1-6
D gene: -
V gene: TRBV11-2

CDR3 protein: CASSQYRVITEAFF
CDR3 DNA: TGTGCCAGCAGCCAATACAGGGTTATCACTGAAGCTTTCTTT
clone size: -
J gene: TRBJ1-1
D gene: -
V gene: TRBV14

CDR3 protein: CASSFKETQYF
CDR3 DNA: TGTGCCAGCAGCTTTAAAGAGACCCAGTACTTC
clone size: -
J gene: TRBJ2-5
D gene: -
V gene: TRBV7-9

CDR3 protein: CASRTEGQGPYEQYF
CDR3 DNA: TGCGCCAGCAGGACCGAGGGACAGGGTCCCTACGAGCAGTACTTC
clone size: once
J gene: TRBJ2-7
D gene: TRBD1
V gene: TRBV5-1

CDR3 protein: CASSPRGRASGNTIYF
CDR3 DNA: TGTGCCAGCTCACCAAGGGGCAGGGCTTCGGGAAACACCATATATTTT
clone size: -
J gene: TRBJ1-3
D gene: -
V gene: TRBV18

CDR3 protein: CASTSGDRQEGYTF
CDR3 DNA: TGTGCCAGCACCTCAGGGGACAGGCAAGAAGGCTACACCTTC
clone size: -
J gene: TRBJ1-2
D gene: TRBD1
V gene: TRBV6-5

CDR3 protein: CASSVASTAMNTEAFF
CDR3 DNA: TGTGCCAGCAGCGTAGCATCGACAGCCATGAACACTGAAGCTTTCTTT
clone size: -
J gene: TRBJ1-1
D gene: -
V gene: TRBV9

CDR3 protein: CAWSMGTANNSPLHF
CDR3 DNA: TGTGCCTGGAGTATGGGGACAGCAAATAATTCACCCCTCCACTTT
clone size: -
J gene: TRBJ1-6
D gene: TRBD1
V gene: TRBV30

CDR3 protein: CASSTPKLETQYF
CDR3 DNA: TGTGCCAGCAGCACCCCTAAATTGGAGACCCAGTACTTC
clone size: -
J gene: TRBJ2-5
D gene: -
V gene: TRBV7-2

CDR3 protein: CASSQDLGGFGANTEAFF
CDR3 DNA: TGTGCCAGCAGCCAAGATCTTGGGGGGTTTGGTGCGAACACTGAAGCTTTCTTT
clone size: -
J gene: TRBJ1-1
D gene: -
V gene: TRBV14

CDR3 protein: CASSQGQGAQSYTF
CDR3 DNA: TGTGCCAGCAGCCAAGGACAGGGGGCGCAGAGCTACACCTTC
clone size: -
J gene: TRBJ1-2
D gene: TRBD1
V gene: TRBV25-1

CDR3 protein: CASSFTTAYEQYF
CDR3 DNA: TGTGCCAGCAGCTTCACGACAGCCTACGAGCAGTACTTC
clone size: -
J gene: TRBJ2-7
D gene: -
V gene: TRBV5-6

CDR3 protein: CASSQQRGVGPQHF
CDR3 DNA: TGTGCCAGCAGCCAACAACGGGGGGTTGGGCCCCAGCATTTT
clone size: -
J gene: TRBJ1-5
D gene: -
V gene: TRBV3-1/TRBV3-2

CDR3 protein: CASSIQGETQYF
CDR3 DNA: TGTGCCAGTAGTATTCAGGGAGAGACCCAGTACTTC
clone size: -
J gene: TRBJ2-5
D gene: -
V gene: TRBV19

CDR3 protein: CASSHSSGIPYEQYF
CDR3 DNA: TGTGCCAGCAGCCACAGCTCCGGGATCCCCTACGAGCAGTACTTC
clone size: -
J gene: TRBJ2-7
D gene: -
V gene: TRBV3-1/TRBV3-2

CDR3 protein: CAWSGQGRGSYNSPLHF
CDR3 DNA: TGTGCCTGGTCGGGACAGGGAAGGGGCTCCTATAATTCACCCCTCCACTTT
clone size: -
J gene: TRBJ1-6
D gene: TRBD1
V gene: TRBV30

CDR3 protein: CASSLGRGYGYTF
CDR3 DNA: TGTGCCAGCAGCTTAGGCAGGGGGTATGGCTACACCTTC
clone size: -
J gene: TRBJ1-2
D gene: TRBD1
V gene: TRBV11-2

CDR3 protein: CAYARGGNQPQHF
CDR3 DNA: TGTGCCTACGCTCGGGGTGGCAATCAGCCCCAGCATTTT
clone size: -
J gene: TRBJ1-5
D gene: -
V gene: TRBV30

CDR3 protein: CASSTTSGAITDTQYF
CDR3 DNA: TGTGCCAGTAGTACGACTAGCGGGGCTATCACAGATACGCAGTATTTT
clone size: -
J gene: TRBJ2-3
D gene: TRBD2
V gene: TRBV19

CDR3 protein: CSVGGQGASGANVLTF
CDR3 DNA: TGCAGCGTGGGGGGACAGGGGGCATCTGGGGCCAACGTCCTGACTTTC
clone size: -
J gene: TRBJ2-6
D gene: TRBD1
V gene: TRBV29-1

CDR3 protein: CASSTGNLGYGYTF
CDR3 DNA: TGTGCCAGTAGTACAGGGAACCTGGGCTATGGCTACACCTTC
clone size: -
J gene: TRBJ1-2
D gene: -
V gene: TRBV19

CDR3 protein: CAIKGETAAYEQYF
CDR3 DNA: TGTGCCATCAAGGGGGAAACTGCGGCCTACGAGCAGTACTTC
clone size: -
J gene: TRBJ2-7
D gene: -
V gene: TRBV10-3

CDR3 protein: CASKRLAGNEQFF
CDR3 DNA: TGTGCCAGCAAGCGTCTAGCGGGGAATGAGCAGTTCTTC
clone size: -
J gene: TRBJ2-1
D gene: TRBD2
V gene: TRBV9

CDR3 protein: CASSIPGQRKEAFF
CDR3 DNA: TGTGCCAGTAGTATACCGGGACAGCGAAAAGAAGCTTTCTTT
clone size: few
J gene: TRBJ1-1
D gene: TRBD1
V gene: TRBV19

CDR3 protein: CASSLVGTPSYEQYF
CDR3 DNA: TGTGCCAGCAGCTTAGTCGGGACACCGAGCTACGAGCAGTACTTC
clone size: -
J gene: TRBJ2-7
D gene: -
V gene: TRBV7-9

CDR3 protein: CASTRQGSNYGYTF
CDR3 DNA: TGTGCCAGCACGCGACAGGGATCTAACTATGGCTACACCTTC
clone size: few
J gene: TRBJ1-2
D gene: TRBD1
V gene: TRBV3-1/TRBV3-2

CDR3 protein: CASSEAGSNTEAFF
CDR3 DNA: TGTGCCAGCAGTGAGGCAGGGTCGAACACTGAAGCTTTCTTT
clone size: -
J gene: TRBJ1-1
D gene: -
V gene: TRBV25-1

CDR3 protein: CASSQDLGGAQPQHF
CDR3 DNA: TGTGCCAGCAGCCAAGATCTGGGAGGAGCCCAGCCCCAGCATTTT
clone size: -
J gene: TRBJ1-5
D gene: -
V gene: TRBV3-1/TRBV3-2

CDR3 protein: CAWSVRAGLHQPQHF
CDR3 DNA: TGTGCCTGGAGTGTACGGGCAGGGCTCCATCAGCCCCAGCATTTT
clone size: -
J gene: TRBJ1-5
D gene: -
V gene: TRBV30

CDR3 protein: CASSPQRVEQFF
CDR3 DNA: TGTGCCAGCAGCCCCCAGAGGGTTGAGCAGTTCTTC
clone size: -
J gene: TRBJ2-1
D gene: -
V gene: TRBV2